This TCR beta chain is from a study of cytomegalovirus exposure and HLA in healthy donors. In this sample, this clone turned up once. 60 Vbeta and 13 Jbeta primers were used in PCR. TCRdb's table, derived via immunoSEQ multiplex PCR, lists solely in-frame clones and lacks some. The sample includes fewer than 140,000 clones, roughly 82% seen only once; the top ten take 5% to 7%. In germline, CDR1 is KGHSH, CDR2 LQKENI. This CDR3 comprises 15 residues. J was trimmed by 4 bases and V by 3 bases; bases with no gene match: 7. The TCR comes from a woman aged 45-65 years in good health and CMV-seropositive. The chain links TRBV18 to TRBJ1-1; 8 bases align to TRBD1. The specimen sequenced was PBMCs. The CDR3, as DNA: TGTGCCAGCTCACCGGTACAGGGGGGGGGCACTGAAGCTTTCTTT. It encodes CASSPVQGGGTEAFF.